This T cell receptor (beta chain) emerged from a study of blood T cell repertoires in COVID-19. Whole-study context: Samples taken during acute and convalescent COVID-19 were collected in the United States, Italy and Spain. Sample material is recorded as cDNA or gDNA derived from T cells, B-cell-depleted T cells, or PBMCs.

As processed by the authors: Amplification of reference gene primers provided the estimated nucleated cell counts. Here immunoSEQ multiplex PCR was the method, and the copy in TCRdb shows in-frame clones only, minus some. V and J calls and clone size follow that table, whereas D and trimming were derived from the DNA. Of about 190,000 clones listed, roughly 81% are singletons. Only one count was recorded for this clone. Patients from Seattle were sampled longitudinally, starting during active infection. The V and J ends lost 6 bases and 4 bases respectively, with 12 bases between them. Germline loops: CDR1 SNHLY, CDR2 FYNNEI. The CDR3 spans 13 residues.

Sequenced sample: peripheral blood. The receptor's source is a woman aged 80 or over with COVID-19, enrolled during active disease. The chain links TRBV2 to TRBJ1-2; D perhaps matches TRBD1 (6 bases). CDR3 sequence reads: CASSWDIFYGYTF. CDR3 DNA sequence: TGTGCCAGCAGCTGGGACATCTTCTATGGCTACACCTTC.